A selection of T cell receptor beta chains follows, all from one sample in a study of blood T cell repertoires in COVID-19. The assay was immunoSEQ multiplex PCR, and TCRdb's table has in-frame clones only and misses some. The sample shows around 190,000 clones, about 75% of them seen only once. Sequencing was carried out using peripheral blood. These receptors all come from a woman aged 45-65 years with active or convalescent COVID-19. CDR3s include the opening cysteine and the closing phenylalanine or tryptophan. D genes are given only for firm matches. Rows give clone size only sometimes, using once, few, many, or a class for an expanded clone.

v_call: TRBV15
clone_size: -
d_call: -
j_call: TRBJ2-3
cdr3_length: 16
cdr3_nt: TGTGCCACCAGCAGAGAACTATCCTCTAGCACAGATACGCAGTATTTT
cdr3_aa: CATSRELSSSTDTQYF

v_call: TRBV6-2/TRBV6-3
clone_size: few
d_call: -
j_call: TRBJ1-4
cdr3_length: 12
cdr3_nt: TGTGCCAGCAGTGCCCGAGGGGGAAAACTGTTTTTT
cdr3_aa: CASSARGGKLFF

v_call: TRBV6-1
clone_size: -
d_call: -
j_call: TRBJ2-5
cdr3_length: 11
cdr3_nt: TGTGCCAGCAGTTCACAAGAGACCCAGTACTTC
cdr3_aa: CASSSQETQYF

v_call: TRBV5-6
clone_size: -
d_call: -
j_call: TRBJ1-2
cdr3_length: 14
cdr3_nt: TGTGCCAGCAGCTTGGGCGCAGGCACCTATGGCTACACCTTC
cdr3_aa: CASSLGAGTYGYTF

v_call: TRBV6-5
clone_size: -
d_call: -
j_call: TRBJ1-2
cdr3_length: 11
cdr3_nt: TGTGCCAGCGGGCCGAGCTATGGCTACACCTTC
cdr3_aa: CASGPSYGYTF

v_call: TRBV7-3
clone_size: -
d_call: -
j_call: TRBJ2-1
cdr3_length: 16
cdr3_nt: TGTGCCAGCAGCCTTGGGCTGACAGGCGCGTACAATGAGCAGTTCTTC
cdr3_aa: CASSLGLTGAYNEQFF

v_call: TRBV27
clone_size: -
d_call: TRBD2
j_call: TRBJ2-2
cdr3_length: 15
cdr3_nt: TGTGCCAGCAGTTTAAACGGGGGGGCCGTCGGGGAGCTGTTTTTT
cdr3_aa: CASSLNGGAVGELFF

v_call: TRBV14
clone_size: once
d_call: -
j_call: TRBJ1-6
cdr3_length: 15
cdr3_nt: TGTGCCAGCAGCCCAGAGCGAGCAGGCCTGTCACCCCTCCACTTT
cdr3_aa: CASSPERAGLSPLHF

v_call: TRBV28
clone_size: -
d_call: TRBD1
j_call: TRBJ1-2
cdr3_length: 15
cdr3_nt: TGTGCCAGCAGTTTGGGGACAGGGGCTAACTATGGCTACACCTTC
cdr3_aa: CASSLGTGANYGYTF

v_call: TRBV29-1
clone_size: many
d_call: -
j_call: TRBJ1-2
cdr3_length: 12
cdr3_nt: TGCAGCCCCTACCGGTCCCCTGAGGGCTACACCTTC
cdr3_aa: CSPYRSPEGYTF

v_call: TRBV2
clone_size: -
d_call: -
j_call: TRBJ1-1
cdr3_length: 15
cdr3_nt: TGTGCCAGCAGTGAAAACCCCCGACATGGCACTGAAGCTTTCTTT
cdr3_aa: CASSENPRHGTEAFF

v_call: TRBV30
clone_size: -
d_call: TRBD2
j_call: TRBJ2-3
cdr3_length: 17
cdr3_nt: TGTGCCTGTACCGGGACTAGCGGGGGGGCCGTCACAGATACGCAGTATTTT
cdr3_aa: CACTGTSGGAVTDTQYF

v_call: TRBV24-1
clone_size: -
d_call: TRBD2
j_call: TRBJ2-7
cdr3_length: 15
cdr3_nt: TGTGCCACCAGTGAGGGGACTAGCGGGAACTACGAGCAGTACTTC
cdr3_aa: CATSEGTSGNYEQYF

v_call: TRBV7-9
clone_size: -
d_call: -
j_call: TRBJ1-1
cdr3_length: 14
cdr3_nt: TGTGCCAGCAGCGCATTTACAGAGAACACTGAAGCTTTCTTT
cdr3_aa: CASSAFTENTEAFF

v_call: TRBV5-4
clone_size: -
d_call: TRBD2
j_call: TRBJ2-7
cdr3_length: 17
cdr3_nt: TGTGCCAGCAGCGTGGGACTAGCGGGTAAAACCTCCTACGAGCAGTACTTC
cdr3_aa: CASSVGLAGKTSYEQYF

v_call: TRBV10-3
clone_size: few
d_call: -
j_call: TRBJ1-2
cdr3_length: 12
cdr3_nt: TGTGCCATCAGTGGGGGGAGGGTTGGCTACACCTTC
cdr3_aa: CAISGGRVGYTF

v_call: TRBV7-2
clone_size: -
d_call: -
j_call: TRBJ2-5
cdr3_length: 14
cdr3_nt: TGTGCCAGCAGCTTCCAACAGGGAAAAGAGACCCAGTACTTC
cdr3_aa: CASSFQQGKETQYF

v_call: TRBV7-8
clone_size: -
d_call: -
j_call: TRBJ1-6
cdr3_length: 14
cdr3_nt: TGTGCCAGCAGCTTAGCCTCCGGTAATTCACCCCTCCACTTT
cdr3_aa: CASSLASGNSPLHF

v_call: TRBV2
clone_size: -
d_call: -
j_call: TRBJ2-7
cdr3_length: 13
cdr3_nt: TGTGCCAGCAGGCCCGGGATGGGGTACGAGCAGTACTTC
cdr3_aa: CASRPGMGYEQYF

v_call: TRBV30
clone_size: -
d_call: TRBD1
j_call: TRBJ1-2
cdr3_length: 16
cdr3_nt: TGTGCCTGGAGTGCCCCCCGGACAGGGGGGGACTATGGCTACACCTTC
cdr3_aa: CAWSAPRTGGDYGYTF

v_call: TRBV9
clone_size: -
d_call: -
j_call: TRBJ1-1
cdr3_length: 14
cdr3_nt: TGTGCCAGCAGCGTAGGAGGCATGAACACTGAAGCTTTCTTT
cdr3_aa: CASSVGGMNTEAFF

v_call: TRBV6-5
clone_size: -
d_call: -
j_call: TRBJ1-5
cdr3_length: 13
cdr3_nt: TGTGCCAGCAGGCCAAAATCGGGTCAGCCCCAGCATTTT
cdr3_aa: CASRPKSGQPQHF

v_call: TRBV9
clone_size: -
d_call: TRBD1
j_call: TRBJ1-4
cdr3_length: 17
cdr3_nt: TGTGCCAGCAGCGTAGGGTTTTCGGGACAGGGGAATGGAAAACTGTTTTTT
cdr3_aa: CASSVGFSGQGNGKLFF

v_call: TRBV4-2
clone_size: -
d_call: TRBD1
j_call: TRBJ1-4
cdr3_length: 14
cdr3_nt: TGTGCCAGCAGCCCGCCAGGGGGCGATGAAAAACTGTTTTTT
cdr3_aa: CASSPPGGDEKLFF

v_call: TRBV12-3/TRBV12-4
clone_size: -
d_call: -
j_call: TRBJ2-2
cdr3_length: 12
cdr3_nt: TGTGCCAGCCGTATAAGCGACGGGGAGCTGTTTTTT
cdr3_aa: CASRISDGELFF

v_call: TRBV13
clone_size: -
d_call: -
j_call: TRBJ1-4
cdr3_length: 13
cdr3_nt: TGTGCCAGCAAATTGGGAGGGGGTGAAAAACTGTTTTTT
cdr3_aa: CASKLGGGEKLFF

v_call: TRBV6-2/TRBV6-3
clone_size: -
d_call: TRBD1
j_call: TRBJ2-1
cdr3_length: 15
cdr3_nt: TGTGCCAGCAGTTCGACAGGGGGGCTCTACAATGAGCAGTTCTTC
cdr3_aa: CASSSTGGLYNEQFF

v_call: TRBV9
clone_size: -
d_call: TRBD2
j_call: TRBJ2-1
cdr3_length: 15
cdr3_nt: TGTGCCAGCAGCCCTCCCGGGGGGTCCTACAATGAGCAGTTCTTC
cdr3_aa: CASSPPGGSYNEQFF

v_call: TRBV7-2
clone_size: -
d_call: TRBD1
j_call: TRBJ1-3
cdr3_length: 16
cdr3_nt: TGTGCCAGCAGCTCGCCGACAGGGGACACTGGAAACACCATATATTTT
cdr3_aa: CASSSPTGDTGNTIYF

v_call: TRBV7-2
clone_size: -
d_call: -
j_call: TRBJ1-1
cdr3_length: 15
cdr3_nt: TGTGCCAGCACCCTAGGGGGAGACAGACTCACTGAAGCTTTCTTT
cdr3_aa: CASTLGGDRLTEAFF

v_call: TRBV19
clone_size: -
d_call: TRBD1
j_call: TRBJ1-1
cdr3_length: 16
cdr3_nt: TGTGCCAGTAGTACGCGACAGGGGGAGGTGGGTACTGAAGCTTTCTTT
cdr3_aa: CASSTRQGEVGTEAFF

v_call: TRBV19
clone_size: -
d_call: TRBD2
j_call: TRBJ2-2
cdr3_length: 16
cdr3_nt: TGTGCCAGTAGTGGCTTTAGCGGGAAGAACACCGGGGAGCTGTTTTTT
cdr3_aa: CASSGFSGKNTGELFF

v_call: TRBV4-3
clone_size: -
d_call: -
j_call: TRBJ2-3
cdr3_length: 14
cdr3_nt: TGCGCCAGCAGTCAGCGGGTCCACACAGATACGCAGTATTTT
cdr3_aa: CASSQRVHTDTQYF

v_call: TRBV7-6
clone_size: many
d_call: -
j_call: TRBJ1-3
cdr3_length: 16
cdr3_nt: TGTGCCAGCAGCCCCCGAGCCTCGGGCTCTGGAAACACCATATATTTT
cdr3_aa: CASSPRASGSGNTIYF

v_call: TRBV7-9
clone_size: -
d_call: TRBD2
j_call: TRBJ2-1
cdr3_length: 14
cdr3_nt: TGTGCCAGCAGCTTAGGGGCGGGGGGCGCCGAGCAGTTCTTC
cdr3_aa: CASSLGAGGAEQFF

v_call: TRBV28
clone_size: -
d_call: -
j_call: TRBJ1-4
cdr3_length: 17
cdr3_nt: TGTGCCAGCAGTTCCCGTGGCACAGCCGCAACTAATGAAAAACTGTTTTTT
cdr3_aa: CASSSRGTAATNEKLFF

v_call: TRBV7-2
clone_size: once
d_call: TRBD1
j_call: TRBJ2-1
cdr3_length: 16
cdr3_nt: TGTGCCAGCAGCTTTAGTACGGGACAGGCCTACAATGAGCAGTTCTTC
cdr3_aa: CASSFSTGQAYNEQFF

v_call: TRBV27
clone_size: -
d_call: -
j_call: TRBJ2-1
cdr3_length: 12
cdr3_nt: TGTGCCAGCACGATGGAGGTGAATGAGCAGTTCTTC
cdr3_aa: CASTMEVNEQFF

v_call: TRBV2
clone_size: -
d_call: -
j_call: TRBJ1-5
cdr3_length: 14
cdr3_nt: TGTGCCAGCACTGGGGGGGGTTCCCGGCGGCCCCAGCATTTT
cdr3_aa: CASTGGGSRRPQHF

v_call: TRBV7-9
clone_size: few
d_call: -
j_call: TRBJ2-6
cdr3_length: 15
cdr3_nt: TGTGCCAGCAGCTTACCAGGGGCAGGGGCCAACGTCCTGACTTTC
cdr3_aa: CASSLPGAGANVLTF

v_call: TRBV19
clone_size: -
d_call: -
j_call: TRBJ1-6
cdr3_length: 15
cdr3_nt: TGTGCCAGTAGTATTAGGGGGTCAGGAAATTCACCCCTCCACTTT
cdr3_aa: CASSIRGSGNSPLHF

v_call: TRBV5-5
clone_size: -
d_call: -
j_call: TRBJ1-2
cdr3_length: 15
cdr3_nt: TGTGCCAGCAGCTTCTCAGGGGCCCTTAACTATGGCTACACCTTC
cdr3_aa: CASSFSGALNYGYTF

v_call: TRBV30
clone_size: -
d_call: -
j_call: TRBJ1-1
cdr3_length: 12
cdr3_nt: TGTGCCTGGAGTGTACGAAGAGATAAAGCTTTCTTT
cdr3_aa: CAWSVRRDKAFF

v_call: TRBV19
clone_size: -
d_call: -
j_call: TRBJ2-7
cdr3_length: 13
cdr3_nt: TGTGCCAGTAGTATGACAAAAACAGGCGAGCAGTACTTC
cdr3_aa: CASSMTKTGEQYF

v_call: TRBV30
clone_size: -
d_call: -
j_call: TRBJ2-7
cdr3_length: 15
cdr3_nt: TGTGCCTGGAGTTTCCAGGGGCGAACCTTCTACGAGCAGTACTTC
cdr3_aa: CAWSFQGRTFYEQYF

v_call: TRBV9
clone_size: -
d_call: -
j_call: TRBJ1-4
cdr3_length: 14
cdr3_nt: TGTGCCAGCAGCGTAGACCAGGAGGGAGAAAAACTGTTTTTT
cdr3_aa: CASSVDQEGEKLFF

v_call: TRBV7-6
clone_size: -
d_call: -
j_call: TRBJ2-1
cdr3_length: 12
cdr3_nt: TGTGCCAGCAGCCAGAGCGGCAATGAGCAGTTCTTC
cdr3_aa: CASSQSGNEQFF